Sequencing of this T cell receptor (beta chain) was carried out in a study of T cell repertoires in cytomegalovirus infection. Study as a whole: The public TCR beta signatures pointed to both CMV infection and matching HLA type.

General observations from the study: Summed public TCR beta family frequency identified CMV carriers bearing the relevant HLA.

Trimming removed 2 bases from V and 4 bases from J; junction bases left unmatched: 13. The germline V gene encodes CDR1 SQVTM and CDR2 ANQGSEA. The CDR3 has 19 residues. TCRdb processed the reads anew with MiXCR; each CDR3 protein has one entry. The profile shows fewer than 200,000 distinct CDR3 sequences, roughly a fifth of them singletons. In the case of this clonotype: What it binds is unknown.

The chain uses TRBV29-1 and TRBJ2-2, with 13 bases fitting TRBD2. This receptor was identified in a human donor in good health (CMV status not recorded). Some clones in this sample may be carry-over from other donors' samples. Sequenced sample: PBMCs. The CDR3 sequence: CSVESYSGTSGMGTGELFF. The CDR3 nucleotides read TGCAGCGTTGAATCTTACTCCGGGACTAGCGGGATGGGCACCGGGGAGCTGTTTTTT.